This TCR beta chain stems from a study of blood T cell repertoires in COVID-19. Assay used: immunoSEQ multiplex PCR; TCRdb lists only in-frame clones, some missing. The sample has around 320,000 clones; roughly 91% are singletons. The germline gives CDR1 MGHRA, CDR2 YSYEKL. CDR3 length equals 13 residues. V was cut by 0 bases and J by 7 bases, with 9 bases left in between. The chain is built from TRBV4-1 and TRBJ1-2; a possible D gene is TRBD1 (5 bases). The sequence was collected from a woman between 45 and 60 years old who had been exposed to COVID-19. Sample: PBMCs or T cells enriched from blood (not recorded which). CDR3 loop: CASSQDRAGGYTF. The CDR3 coding sequence is TGCGCCAGCAGCCAAGACAGGGCCGGTGGCTACACCTTC.